A single TCR beta chain is shown here with its context. Trimming took off 0 bases at V and 0 bases at J, with 12 bases between the two ends. Per the germline V gene, CDR1 is SGHTA and CDR2 is FQGNSA. This CDR3 has 17 amino acids. The sample is drawn from a study of shared clonotypes between healthy human individuals. Here immunoSEQ multiplex PCR was the method, and the copy in TCRdb shows in-frame clones only, minus some. The repertoire holds under 1,100,000 clones, with around 74% as singletons. Sequences were obtained from memory CD4+ T cells sorted from blood. Specified subset: CD45RA-negative fraction. This TCR was sampled from a man aged 18-30 years in good health. The rearrangement uses TRBV7-2 and TRBJ2-4, with D possibly TRBD1 on 5 matching bases. DNA for the CDR3: TGTGCCAGCAGCTTAGCGTCGCCAGGGCTAGCCAAAAACATTCAGTACTTC. It translates to CASSLASPGLAKNIQYF.